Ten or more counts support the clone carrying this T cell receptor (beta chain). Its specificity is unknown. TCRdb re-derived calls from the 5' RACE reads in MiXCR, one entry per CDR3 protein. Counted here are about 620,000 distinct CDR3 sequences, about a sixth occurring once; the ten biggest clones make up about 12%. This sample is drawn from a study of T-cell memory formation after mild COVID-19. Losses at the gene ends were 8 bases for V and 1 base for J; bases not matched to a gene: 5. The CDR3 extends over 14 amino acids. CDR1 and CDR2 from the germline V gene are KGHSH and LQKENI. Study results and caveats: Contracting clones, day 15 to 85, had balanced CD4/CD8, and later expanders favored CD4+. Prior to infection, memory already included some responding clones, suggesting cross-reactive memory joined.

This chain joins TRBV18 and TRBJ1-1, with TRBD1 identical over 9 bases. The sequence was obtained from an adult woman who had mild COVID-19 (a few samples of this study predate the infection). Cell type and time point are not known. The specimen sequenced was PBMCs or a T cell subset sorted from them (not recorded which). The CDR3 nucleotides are TGTGCCAGCAGCCCACAGGGGGCGAACACTGAAGCTTTCTTT. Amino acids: CASSPQGANTEAFF. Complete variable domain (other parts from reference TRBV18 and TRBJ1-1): NAGVMQNPRHLVRRRGQEARLRCSPMKGHSHVYWYRQLPEEGLKFMVYLQKENIIDESGMPKERFSAEFPKEGPSILRIQQVVRGDSAAYFCASSPQGANTEAFFGQGTRLTVV.